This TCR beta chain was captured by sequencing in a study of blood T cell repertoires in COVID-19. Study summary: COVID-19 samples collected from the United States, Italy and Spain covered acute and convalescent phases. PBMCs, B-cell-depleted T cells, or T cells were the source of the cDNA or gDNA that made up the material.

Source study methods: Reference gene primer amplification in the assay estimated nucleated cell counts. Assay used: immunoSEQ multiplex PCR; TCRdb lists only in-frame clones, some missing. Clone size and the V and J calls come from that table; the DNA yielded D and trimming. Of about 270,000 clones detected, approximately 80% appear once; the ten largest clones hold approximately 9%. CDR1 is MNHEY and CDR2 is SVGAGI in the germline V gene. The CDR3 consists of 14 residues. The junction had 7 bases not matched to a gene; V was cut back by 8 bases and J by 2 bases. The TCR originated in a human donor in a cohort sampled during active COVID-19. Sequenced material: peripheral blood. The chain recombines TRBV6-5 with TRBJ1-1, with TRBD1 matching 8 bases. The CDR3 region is CASVRAGGNTEAFF. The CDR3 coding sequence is TGTGCCAGCGTCCGGGCAGGGGGCAACACTGAAGCTTTCTTT.